The clone carrying this T cell receptor (beta chain) was detected only once. What it recognizes is unknown. Healthy bone marrow donors supplied every sample. The CDR3 runs 13 residues. Trimming cost V 0 bases and J 3 bases, with 6 bases left between them. Per the germline V gene, CDR1 is SGHRS and CDR2 is YFSETQ. The data belong to a study of cytomegalovirus exposure and HLA in healthy donors. Study-level information: Earlier, 100 million to 130 million unique TCR beta sequences were recovered from some 200 million T cells by an analysis.

The PCR contained 60 Vbeta and 13 Jbeta primers. Some clones are missing from TCRdb's copy, which holds only in-frame ones; the method was immunoSEQ multiplex PCR. The data show roughly 98,000 clones, with 65% to 75% seen just once and 13% to 15% held by the top ten. Regarding the study as a whole: Specificity of a few CMV-associated chains for CMV antigens was verified in vitro. Productive rates of about 87% or about 30% were seen for most TCR beta V segments in an earlier analysis.

Sample: PBMCs. The receptor was isolated from a woman aged 70 to 79 in good health and CMV-seropositive. The chain has TRBV5-1 and TRBJ1-1; D is undetermined. The chain's CDR3 is CASSLGRDTEAFF. In DNA form, the CDR3 reads TGCGCCAGCAGCTTGGGGAGGGACACTGAAGCTTTCTTT.